Below, 21 T cell receptor beta chains from the same sample are listed, as sequenced in a study of shared clonotypes between healthy human individuals. Profiled with immunoSEQ multiplex PCR; TCRdb holds only in-frame clones, not every one. The sample lists about 1.1 million clones; 75% to 85% were seen once. Sequencing input: memory CD4+ T cells from PBMCs. Subset defined: CD45RA-negative fraction. The receptors here all came from a man between 18 and 35 years old in good health. Some clones in this sample may be carry-over from other donors' samples.

The rearrangement links TRBV9 to TRBJ2-3; D is possibly TRBD2 (6 bases). The germline V gene encodes CDR1 SGDLS and CDR2 YYNGEE. Trimming took 5 bases from V and 0 from J, leaving 10 bases between them. This CDR3 comprises 14 residues. CDR3: CASSWRVSTDTQYF. CDR3 sequence (DNA): TGTGCCAGCAGTTGGAGGGTGAGCACAGATACGCAGTATTTT.

V gene TRBV7-3 combines with J gene TRBJ2-3; D is unresolved. The length of the CDR3 is 15 residues. The germline V gene encodes CDR1 SGHTA and CDR2 FQGTGA. The ends were cut back, 3 bases at V and 5 bases at J, with 15 bases in the middle. The CDR3 region is CASSFSGRTGDTQYF. The CDR3 nucleotides are TGTGCCAGCAGCTTCTCCGGCAGGACCGGAGATACGCAGTATTTT.

The chain has TRBV2 and TRBJ2-6; 8 nucleotides agree with TRBD1. This CDR3 comprises 17 residues. V lost 6 bases to trimming and J lost 1 base; unmatched junction nucleotides: 8. Germline values: CDR1 SNHLY, CDR2 FYNNEI. CDR3 bases: TGTGCCAGCAGCACACAGGGGGTACGGTCTGGGGCCAACGTCCTGACTTTC. Its translation is CASSTQGVRSGANVLTF.

This sequence joins TRBV27 and TRBJ2-5; TRBD1 or TRBD2 may be the D gene (5 bases each). V was clipped by 6 bases and J by 6 bases, with 23 bases between them. The CDR3 consists of 16 residues. Germline V gene sequence: CDR1 MNHEY, CDR2 SMNVEV (reference sequence). The CDR3 protein is CASRDLGELGIKTQYF. As DNA, the CDR3 is TGTGCCAGCAGAGACTTAGGGGAGCTCGGGATCAAGACCCAGTACTTC.

This clone was detected only once. The rearrangement links TRBV7-9 to TRBJ2-1; D is possibly TRBD1 or TRBD2 (6 bases each). The length of the CDR3 is 15 residues. Trimming left V 5 bases short and J 4 bases short, with 15 bases between. The germline V gene encodes CDR1 SEHNR and CDR2 FQNEAQ (reference sequence). This CDR3 reads CASSQGLTRYNEQFF. The DNA of the CDR3 is TGTGCCAGCAGCCAGGGGTTGACTAGATACAATGAGCAGTTCTTC.

The V and J genes are TRBV25-1 and TRBJ2-7; 7 nucleotides match TRBD2. The CDR3 loop spans 16 amino acids. J was trimmed by 1 base and V by 2 bases; bases with no gene match: 8. The germline gives CDR1 MGHDK, CDR2 SYGVNS. The CDR3 DNA follows: TGTGCCAGCAGTGAAGCGGGAGCATCTGGATCCTACGAGCAGTACTTC. The encoded protein is CASSEAGASGSYEQYF.

The V and J genes are TRBV2 and TRBJ1-1, with 9 bases identical to TRBD1. Per germline, CDR1 SNHLY and CDR2 FYNNEI. CDR3 length: 15 amino acids. With V trimmed by 2 bases and J by 5 bases, 6 bases remained unmatched. CDR3 sequence (DNA): TGTGCCAGCAGTGAACAGGGACAGGGACGAACTGAAGCTTTCTTT. Its protein is CASSEQGQGRTEAFF.

The CDR3 loop is CASSIGGPHQVGYTF. For the CDR3, the DNA is TGTGCCAGTAGTATAGGGGGCCCTCACCAGGTTGGCTACACCTTC. The chain combines TRBV19 with TRBJ1-2; tentatively, D is TRBD1 (5 bases). The V gene's germline CDR1 is LNHDA and CDR2 SQIVND (reference sequence). V was trimmed by 1 base and J by 7 bases, leaving 16 bases between them. CDR3 length equals 15 residues.

V gene TRBV28 combines with J gene TRBJ1-2; D is perhaps TRBD1 (5 bases). V dropped 6 bases and J dropped 4 bases, with 18 bases sitting between them. The CDR3 extends over 15 amino acids. CDR1 is MDHEN, CDR2 SYDVKM, per germline. Here the CDR3 DNA reads TGTGCCAGCAGGACCATTAGGAGGGGTCTCTATGGCTACACCTTC. It is translated as CASRTIRRGLYGYTF.

This sequence joins TRBV6-5 and TRBJ2-7, with 10 bases aligning to TRBD1. With V trimmed by 7 bases and J by 4 bases, 7 bases remained unmatched. In germline, CDR1 is MNHEY, CDR2 SVGAGI. There are 14 residues in the CDR3. CDR3 nucleotide sequence: TGTGCCAGCAAAGGGAGGACAGGGGGTTACGAGCAGTACTTC. Its protein is CASKGRTGGYEQYF.

J is TRBJ1-1 and V is TRBV19; D is perhaps TRBD1 (5 bases). The germline CDR1 and CDR2 sequences are LNHDA and SQIVND (reference sequence). CDR3 length equals 15 residues. V was pared by 6 bases and J by 0 bases, with 14 bases between. CDR3 DNA sequence: TGTGCCAGTAGGGGGGGTTCGTTGGTGAACACTGAAGCTTTCTTT. Protein sequence: CASRGGSLVNTEAFF.

The chain has TRBV5-4 and TRBJ2-7; no clear D gene. The CDR3 totals 15 residues. The V and J ends lost 4 bases and 0 bases respectively, with 14 bases between them. CDR1 is SGHNT and CDR2 is YYREEE in the germline V gene (reference sequence). DNA for the CDR3: TGTGCCAGCAGCCTGTCGTACAGAAGCTCCTACGAGCAGTACTTC. It is translated as CASSLSYRSSYEQYF.

The chain has TRBV5-1 and TRBJ2-1, with D maybe TRBD2 (5 bases). The CDR3 contains 15 residues. Germline CDR1 is SGHRS and CDR2 is YFSETQ. With 0 bases removed from V and 6 bases from J, the gap between germline ends came to 13 bases. CDR3 region: CASSLEGLPVNEQFF. CDR3 bases: TGCGCCAGCAGCTTGGAAGGACTCCCCGTCAATGAGCAGTTCTTC.

V usage is TRBV7-2 and J usage is TRBJ2-2; TRBD2 matches at 9 bases. CDR1 is SGHTA, CDR2 FQGNSA, per germline. Trimming cost V 3 bases and J 6 bases; bases outside gene matches: 8. CDR3 length equals 16 residues. The CDR3 DNA is TGTGCCAGCAGCTTCTTTGCGGGAGGGCCTGCCGGGGAGCTGTTTTTT. Protein sequence: CASSFFAGGPAGELFF.

V usage is TRBV11-2 and J usage is TRBJ2-1, with 8 nucleotides matching TRBD2. Germline CDR1 reads SGHAT; CDR2 reads FQNNGV. This CDR3 spans 15 amino acids. V gave up 4 bases and J gave up 4 bases; unmatched junction bases: 6. The CDR3 bases are TGTGCCAGCAGCTCCCCTGGCGGGGGGTACAATGAGCAGTTCTTC. It translates to CASSSPGGGYNEQFF.

The chain combines TRBV30 with TRBJ2-7; D may be TRBD2 (5 bases). Germline V CDR1 and CDR2: GTSNPN, SVGIG (reference sequence). The CDR3 loop spans 11 amino acids. V lost 2 bases, J lost 5 bases, and 7 bases lay in between. CDR3 sequence (DNA): TGTGCCTGGAGTCACGGGGACGAGCAGTACTTC. Translated: CAWSHGDEQYF.

The chain links TRBV7-8 to TRBJ2-5, with a weak D call TRBD2 (6 bases). Germline V gene lookup returns CDR1 SGHVS and CDR2 FQNEAQ. The V and J ends lost 6 bases and 10 bases respectively, with 12 bases between them. This CDR3 spans 11 amino acids. The CDR3 loop reads CASRKEGIQYF. In DNA, the CDR3 is TGTGCCAGCAGAAAGGAGGGGATCCAGTACTTC.

V and J are TRBV4-3 and TRBJ2-4; D is perhaps TRBD1 (6 bases). V lost 1 base and J 3 bases, leaving 16 bases between the germline ends. Germline lookup yields CDR1 LGHNA and CDR2 YSLEER. The CDR3 runs to 17 residues. The CDR3 loop is CASSQGLQGNGKNIQYF. The CDR3, as DNA: TGCGCCAGCAGCCAAGGTCTACAGGGTAATGGCAAAAACATTCAGTACTTC.

V is TRBV2 and J is TRBJ2-1, with D unclear. Germline CDR1 is SNHLY and CDR2 is FYNNEI. V was clipped by 7 bases and J by 10 bases, with 11 bases between them. The CDR3 spans 11 residues. The CDR3 spells CASTPRGEQFF. The CDR3 nucleotides are TGTGCCAGCACCCCCCGTGGGGAGCAGTTCTTC.

The V and J genes are TRBV7-3 and TRBJ2-3, with TRBD2 matching 11 bases. This CDR3 comprises 15 residues. Germline loops: CDR1 SGHTA, CDR2 FQGTGA. V trimming: 4 bases; J trimming: 3 bases; junction bases outside the gene matches: 3. The CDR3 DNA reads as TGTGCCAGCAGCTCTGCTAGCGGGAGGACAGATACGCAGTATTTT. It yields the protein CASSSASGRTDTQYF.

The chain uses TRBV7-8 and TRBJ1-1; D unresolved. Per germline, CDR1 SGHVS and CDR2 FQNEAQ. Trimming took 2 bases from V and 7 from J, leaving 14 bases between them. CDR3 size: 14 residues. CDR3 bases: TGTGCCAGCAGCTTATATGGCATAGGTTTTGAAGCTTTCTTT. Its translation is CASSLYGIGFEAFF.